This T cell receptor (beta chain) came from a study of PD-L1 blockade in urothelial cancer. Trimming took 2 bases from V and 3 from J; bases not matched to a gene: 11. The CDR3 loop spans 17 amino acids. CDR1 is SGHVS and CDR2 is FQNEAQ in the germline V gene. Only one count was recorded for this clone. Sequencing used immunoSEQ multiplex PCR; TCRdb keeps in-frame clones, though not all of them. The sample lists some 50,000 clones; approximately 89% were seen once. This sequence was found in an elderly man with urothelial cancer. The rearrangement links TRBV7-8 to TRBJ2-3; 7 positions match TRBD2. Sequencing was performed on PBMCs, taken around atezolizumab (anti-PD-L1) treatment. As DNA, the CDR3 is TGTGCCAGCAGCTTACGGGGGAGGGCAGGGTCAACAGATACGCAGTATTTT. Residues: CASSLRGRAGSTDTQYF.